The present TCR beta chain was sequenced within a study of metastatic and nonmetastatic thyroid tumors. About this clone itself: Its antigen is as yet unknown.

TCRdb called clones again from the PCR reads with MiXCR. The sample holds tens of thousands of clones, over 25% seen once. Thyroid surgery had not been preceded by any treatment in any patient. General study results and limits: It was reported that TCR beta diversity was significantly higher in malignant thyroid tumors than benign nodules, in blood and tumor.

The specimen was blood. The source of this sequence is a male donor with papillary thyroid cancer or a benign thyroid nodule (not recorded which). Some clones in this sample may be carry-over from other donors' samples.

The CDR3 DNA reads TGTGCCAGCAGGTTTGACATGGGCTCCTACAATGAGCAGTTCTTC. It translates to CASRFDMGSYNEQFF. This chain joins TRBV7-3 and TRBJ2-1; D is unresolved. V lost 6 bases to trimming and J lost 0 bases, with 12 bases between them. The CDR3 runs to 15 residues. Germline V CDR1 and CDR2: SGHTA, FQGTGA.